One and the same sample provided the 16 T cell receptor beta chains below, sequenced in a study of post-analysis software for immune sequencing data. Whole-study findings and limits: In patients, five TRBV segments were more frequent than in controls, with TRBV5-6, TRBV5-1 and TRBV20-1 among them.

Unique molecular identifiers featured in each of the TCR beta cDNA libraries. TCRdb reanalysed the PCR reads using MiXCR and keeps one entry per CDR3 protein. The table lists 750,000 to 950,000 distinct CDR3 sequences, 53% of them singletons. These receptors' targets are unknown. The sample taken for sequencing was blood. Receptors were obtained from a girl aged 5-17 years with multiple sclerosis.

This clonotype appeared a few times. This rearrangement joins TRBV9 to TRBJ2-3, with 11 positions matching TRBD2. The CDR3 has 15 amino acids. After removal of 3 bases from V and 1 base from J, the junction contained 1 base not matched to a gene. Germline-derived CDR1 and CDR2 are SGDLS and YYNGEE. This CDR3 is CASSEGLAGTDTQYF. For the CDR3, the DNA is TGTGCCAGCAGCGAGGGACTAGCGGGCACAGATACGCAGTATTTT.

The CDR3 nucleotides are TGTGCCAGCAGTCCGAGGGGGGCCTACAATGAGCAGTTCTTC. It is translated as CASSPRGAYNEQFF. The chain carries TRBV6-1 and TRBJ2-1, with D possibly being TRBD1 or TRBD2 (6 bases each). Trimming cost V 5 bases and J 2 bases, with 10 bases left between them. Germline V gene sequence: CDR1 MNHNS, CDR2 SASEGT. The CDR3 has 14 residues.

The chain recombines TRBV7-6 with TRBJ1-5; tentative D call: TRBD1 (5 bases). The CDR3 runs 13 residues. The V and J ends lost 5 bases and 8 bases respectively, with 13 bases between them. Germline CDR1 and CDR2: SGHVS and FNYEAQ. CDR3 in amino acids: CASSIGTGEPQHF. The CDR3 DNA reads TGTGCCAGCAGCATCGGGACTGGCGAGCCCCAGCATTTT.

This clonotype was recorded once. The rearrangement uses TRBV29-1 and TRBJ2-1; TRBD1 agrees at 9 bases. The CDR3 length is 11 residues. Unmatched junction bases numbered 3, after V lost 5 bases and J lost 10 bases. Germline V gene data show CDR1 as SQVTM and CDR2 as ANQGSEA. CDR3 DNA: TGCAGCGTTTCGGACAGGGGAGAGCAGTTCTTC. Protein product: CSVSDRGEQFF.

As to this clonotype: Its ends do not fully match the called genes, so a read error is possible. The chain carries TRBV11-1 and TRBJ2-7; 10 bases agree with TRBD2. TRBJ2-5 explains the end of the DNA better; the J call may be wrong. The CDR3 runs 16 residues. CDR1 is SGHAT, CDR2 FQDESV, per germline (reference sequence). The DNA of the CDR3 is TGTGCCGGCAGCTTAATAGGACTAGCGGAGCAAGAGACCCAGTACTTC. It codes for CAGSLIGLAEQETQYF.

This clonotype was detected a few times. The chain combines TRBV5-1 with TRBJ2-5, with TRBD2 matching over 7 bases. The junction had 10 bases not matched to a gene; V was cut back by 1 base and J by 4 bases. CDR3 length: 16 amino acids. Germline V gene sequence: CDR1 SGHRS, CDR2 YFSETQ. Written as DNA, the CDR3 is TGCGCCAGCAGCTTGCAGGTTAGGGCGGGAGCAGAGACCCAGTACTTC. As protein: CASSLQVRAGAETQYF.

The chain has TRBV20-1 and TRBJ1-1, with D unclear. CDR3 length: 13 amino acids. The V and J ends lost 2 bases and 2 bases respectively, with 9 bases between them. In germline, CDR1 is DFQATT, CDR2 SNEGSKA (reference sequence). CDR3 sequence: CSARRQLNTEAFF. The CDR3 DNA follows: TGCAGTGCTAGACGGCAGCTAAACACTGAAGCTTTCTTT.

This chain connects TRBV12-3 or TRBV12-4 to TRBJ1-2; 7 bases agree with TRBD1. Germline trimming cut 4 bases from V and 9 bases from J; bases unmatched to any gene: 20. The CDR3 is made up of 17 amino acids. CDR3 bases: TGTGCCAGCAGTTGGCCCCCGAACAGGGGCCCTTGGTACAGCTACACCTTC. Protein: CASSWPPNRGPWYSYTF.

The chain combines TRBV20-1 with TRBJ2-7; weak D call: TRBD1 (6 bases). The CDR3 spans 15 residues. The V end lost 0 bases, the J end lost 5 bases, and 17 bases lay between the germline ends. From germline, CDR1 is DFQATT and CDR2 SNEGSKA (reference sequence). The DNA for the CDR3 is TGCAGTGCTAGAGATGGGGGCCAGGGTCGGAACGAGCAGTACTTC. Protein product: CSARDGGQGRNEQYF.

CDR3 sequence: CATSRDLADKYYYEQYF. As DNA, the CDR3 is TGTGCCACCAGCAGAGATCTGGCGGACAAGTACTACTACGAGCAGTACTTC. The rearrangement joins TRBV15 to TRBJ2-4, with D perhaps matching TRBD1 (5 bases). Judging by the DNA end, TRBJ2-7 fits better; the J call may be wrong. Germline CDR1 LNHNV, CDR2 YYDKDF (reference sequence). The CDR3 length is 17 residues.

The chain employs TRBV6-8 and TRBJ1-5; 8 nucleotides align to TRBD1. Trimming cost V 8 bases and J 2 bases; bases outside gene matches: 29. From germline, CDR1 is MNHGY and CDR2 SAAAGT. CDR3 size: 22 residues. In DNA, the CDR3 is TGTGCCAGCCCTTTCAGGGGGCACGCATGGAAGGATAAGAGCGTTGGCAATCAGCCCCAGCATTTT. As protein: CASPFRGHAWKDKSVGNQPQHF.

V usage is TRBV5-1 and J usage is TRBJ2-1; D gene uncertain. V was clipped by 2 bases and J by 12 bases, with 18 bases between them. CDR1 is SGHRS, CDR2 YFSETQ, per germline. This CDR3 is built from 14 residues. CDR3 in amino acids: CASSFLGASHVQFF. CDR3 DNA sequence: TGCGCCAGCAGCTTCTTGGGTGCCTCGCATGTGCAGTTCTTC.

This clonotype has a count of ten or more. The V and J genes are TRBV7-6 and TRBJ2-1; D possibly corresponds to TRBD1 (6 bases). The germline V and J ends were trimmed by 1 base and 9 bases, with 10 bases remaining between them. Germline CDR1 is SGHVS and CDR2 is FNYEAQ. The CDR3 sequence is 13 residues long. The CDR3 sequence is CASSLDWGPEQFF. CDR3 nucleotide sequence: TGTGCCAGCAGCTTAGATTGGGGGCCTGAGCAGTTCTTC.

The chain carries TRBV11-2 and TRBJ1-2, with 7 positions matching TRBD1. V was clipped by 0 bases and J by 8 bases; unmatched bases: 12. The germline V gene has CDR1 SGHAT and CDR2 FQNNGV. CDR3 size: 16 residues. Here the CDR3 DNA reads TGTGCCAGCAGCTTAGAACCTTTAAACAGGGGAAACGGCTACACCTTC. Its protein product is CASSLEPLNRGNGYTF.

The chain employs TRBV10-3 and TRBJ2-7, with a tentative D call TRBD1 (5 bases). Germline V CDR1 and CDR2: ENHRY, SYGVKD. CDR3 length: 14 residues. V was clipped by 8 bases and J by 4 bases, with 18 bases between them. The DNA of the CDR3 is TGTGCCATCGTTGGACAACGCCTGCTTTACGAGCAGTACTTC. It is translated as CAIVGQRLLYEQYF.

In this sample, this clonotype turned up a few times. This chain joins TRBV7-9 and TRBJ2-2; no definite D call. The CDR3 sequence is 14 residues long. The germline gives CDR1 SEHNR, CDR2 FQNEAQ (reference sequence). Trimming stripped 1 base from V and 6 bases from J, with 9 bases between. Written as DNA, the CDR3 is TGTGCCAGCAGCTTAGATTGGGCACCCGGGGAGCTGTTTTTT. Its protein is CASSLDWAPGELFF.